The source of this T cell receptor (beta chain) is a study of blood T cell repertoires in COVID-19. Study background: The origin of the acute and convalescent COVID-19 samples was the United States, Italy and Spain. From T cells, B-cell-depleted T cells, or PBMCs came the material, which was cDNA or gDNA.

In the study's own analysis: Amplification of reference gene primers was used by the study to estimate nucleated cell counts. Repertoires were generated with immunoSEQ multiplex PCR, while TCRdb's copy carries only in-frame clones and drops some. The D gene and trimming were derived from the DNA, and the V and J assignments and clone size from that table. The sample has roughly 50,000 clones, roughly nine tenths seen once. The V and J ends lost 3 bases and 8 bases respectively, with 14 bases between them. The CDR3 consists of 13 residues. Germline V gene lookup returns CDR1 SGHNT and CDR2 YYREEE (reference sequence).

The chain uses TRBV5-4 and TRBJ1-2, with TRBD1 as a possible D gene (5 bases). Sequenced material: peripheral blood. The receptor comes from a human donor in a cohort sampled during active COVID-19. CDR3 region: CASSSGGIVGYTF. Here the CDR3 DNA reads TGTGCCAGCAGCTCCGGGGGGATAGTAGGCTACACCTTC.